This T cell receptor beta chain was sequenced in a study of blood T cell repertoires in COVID-19. Across the study: Researchers got acute and convalescent COVID-19 samples from the United States, Italy and Spain. PBMCs, B-cell-depleted T cells, or T cells provided the cDNA or gDNA that made up the material.

As processed by the authors: For nucleated cells, counts were estimated from reference gene primer amplification. Here immunoSEQ multiplex PCR was the method, and the copy in TCRdb shows in-frame clones only, minus some. V and J calls and clone size follow that table, whereas D and trimming were derived from the DNA. This sample yields 20,000 to 25,000 clones, of which roughly 83% are seen a single time; around 3.2% belongs to the top ten. This CDR3 comprises 16 residues. CDR1 SGHTS and CDR2 YDEGEE come from the germline V gene. The germline V and J ends were trimmed by 4 bases and 0 bases, with 13 bases remaining between them.

The chain recombines TRBV5-8 with TRBJ1-4; D unclear. The receptor comes from a man aged 35 to 55 with acute or convalescent COVID-19. The specimen was peripheral blood. The CDR3 loop is CASSPGRQATNEKLFF. The CDR3 nucleotides read TGTGCCAGCAGCCCTGGGCGACAAGCAACTAATGAAAAACTGTTTTTT.